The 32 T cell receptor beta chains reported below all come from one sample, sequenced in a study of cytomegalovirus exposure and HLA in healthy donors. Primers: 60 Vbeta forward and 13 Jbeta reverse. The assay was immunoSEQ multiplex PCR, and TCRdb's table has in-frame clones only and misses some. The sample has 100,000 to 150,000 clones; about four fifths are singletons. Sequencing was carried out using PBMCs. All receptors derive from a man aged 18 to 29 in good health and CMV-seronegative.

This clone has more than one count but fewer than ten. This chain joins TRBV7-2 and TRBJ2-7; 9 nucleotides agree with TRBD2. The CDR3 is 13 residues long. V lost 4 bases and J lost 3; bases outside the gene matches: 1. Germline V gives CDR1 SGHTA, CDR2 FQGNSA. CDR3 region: CASSSTSGYEQYF. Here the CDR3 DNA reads TGTGCCAGCAGCTCGACTAGCGGCTACGAGCAGTACTTC.

Here the CDR3 reads CASSLAGLAGGASGANVLTF. CDR3 coding DNA: TGTGCCAGCAGCCTAGCTGGACTAGCGGGAGGAGCCTCTGGGGCCAACGTCCTGACTTTC. The chain recombines TRBV27 with TRBJ2-6; 14 positions agree with TRBD2. Germline CDR1 MNHEY, CDR2 SMNVEV (reference sequence). Trimming removed 6 bases from V and 0 bases from J; junction bases left unmatched: 10. The CDR3 sequence is 20 residues long.

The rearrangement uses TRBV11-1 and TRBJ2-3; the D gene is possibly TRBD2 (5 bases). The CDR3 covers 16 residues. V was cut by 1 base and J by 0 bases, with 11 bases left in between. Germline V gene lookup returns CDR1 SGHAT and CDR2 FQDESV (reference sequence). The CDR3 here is CASSLVPGISTDTQYF. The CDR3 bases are TGTGCCAGCAGCTTAGTTCCCGGGATTAGCACAGATACGCAGTATTTT.

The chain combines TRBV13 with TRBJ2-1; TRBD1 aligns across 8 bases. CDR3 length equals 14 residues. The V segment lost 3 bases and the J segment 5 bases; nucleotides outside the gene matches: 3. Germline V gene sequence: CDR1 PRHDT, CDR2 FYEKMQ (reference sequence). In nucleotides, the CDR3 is TGTGCCAGCAGCTTCAACAGGGGGAACAATGAGCAGTTCTTC. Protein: CASSFNRGNNEQFF.

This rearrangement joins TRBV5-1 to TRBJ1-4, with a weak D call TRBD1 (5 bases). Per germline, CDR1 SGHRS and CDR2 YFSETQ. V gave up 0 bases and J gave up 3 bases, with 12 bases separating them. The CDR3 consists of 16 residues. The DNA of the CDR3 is TGCGCCAGCAGCTTGGCCCCACAGGCCTCTAATGAAAAACTGTTTTTT. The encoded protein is CASSLAPQASNEKLFF.

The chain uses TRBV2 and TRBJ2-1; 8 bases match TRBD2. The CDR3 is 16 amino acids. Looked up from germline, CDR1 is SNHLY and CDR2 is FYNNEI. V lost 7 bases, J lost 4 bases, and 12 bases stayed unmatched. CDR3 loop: CASISAPVAGYNEQFF. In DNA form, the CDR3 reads TGTGCCAGCATTTCGGCGCCGGTAGCGGGATACAATGAGCAGTTCTTC.

CDR3 loop: CAITSGGGSGTDTQYF. The CDR3 DNA is TGTGCCATCACTAGCGGAGGTGGGTCGGGCACAGATACGCAGTATTTT. The chain recombines TRBV2 with TRBJ2-3, with 8 bases matching TRBD2. The CDR3 covers 16 residues. After removal of 10 bases from V and 1 base from J, the junction contained 13 bases not matched to a gene. CDR1 SNHLY and CDR2 FYNNEI come from the germline V gene.

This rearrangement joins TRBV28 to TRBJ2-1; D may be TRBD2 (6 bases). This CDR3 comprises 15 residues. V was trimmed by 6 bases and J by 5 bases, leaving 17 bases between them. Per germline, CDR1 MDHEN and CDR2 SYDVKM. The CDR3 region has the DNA TGTGCCAGCAGGACCTCCGCAGCGGGTAACAATGAGCAGTTCTTC. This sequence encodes CASRTSAAGNNEQFF.

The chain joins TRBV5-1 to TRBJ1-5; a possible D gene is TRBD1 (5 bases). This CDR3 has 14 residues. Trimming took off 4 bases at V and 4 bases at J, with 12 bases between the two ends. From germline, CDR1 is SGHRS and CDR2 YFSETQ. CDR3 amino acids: CASSRGGLNQPQHF. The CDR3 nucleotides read TGCGCCAGCAGCAGGGGCGGCTTAAATCAGCCCCAGCATTTT.

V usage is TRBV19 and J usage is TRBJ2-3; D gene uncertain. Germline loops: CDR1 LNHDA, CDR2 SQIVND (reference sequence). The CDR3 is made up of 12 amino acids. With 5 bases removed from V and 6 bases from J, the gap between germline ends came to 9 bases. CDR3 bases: TGTGCCAGTAGTGTGCTCCGGGATACGCAGTATTTT. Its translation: CASSVLRDTQYF. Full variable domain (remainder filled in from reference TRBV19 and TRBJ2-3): DGGITQSPKYLFRKEGQNVTLSCEQNLNHDAMYWYRQDPGQGLRLIYYSQIVNDFQKGDIAEGYSVSREKKESFPLTVTSAQKNPTAFYLCASSVLRDTQYFGPGTRLTVL.

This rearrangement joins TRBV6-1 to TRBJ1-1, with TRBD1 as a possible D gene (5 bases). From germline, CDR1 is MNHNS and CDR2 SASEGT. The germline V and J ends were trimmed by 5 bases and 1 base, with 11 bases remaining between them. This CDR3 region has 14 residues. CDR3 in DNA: TGTGCCAGCAGTTATCGACAGAGGAACACTGAAGCTTTCTTT. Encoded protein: CASSYRQRNTEAFF.

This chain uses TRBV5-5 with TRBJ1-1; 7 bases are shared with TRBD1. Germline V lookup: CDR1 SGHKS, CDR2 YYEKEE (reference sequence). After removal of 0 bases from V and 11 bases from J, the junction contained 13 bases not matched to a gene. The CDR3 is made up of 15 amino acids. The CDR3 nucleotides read TGTGCCAGCAGCTTGGATTTGGGGACAGCGACGTGGGCTTTCTTT. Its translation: CASSLDLGTATWAFF.

CDR3 residues: CASSFSQGQVYEQYF. The CDR3 DNA is TGTGCCAGCAGTTTCTCCCAGGGCCAGGTTTACGAGCAGTACTTC. The chain combines TRBV27 with TRBJ2-7; a weak D match, TRBD1 (5 bases). The CDR3 contains 15 residues. Germline V lookup: CDR1 MNHEY, CDR2 SMNVEV (reference sequence). V shed 3 bases and J shed 4 bases, with 16 bases lying between them.

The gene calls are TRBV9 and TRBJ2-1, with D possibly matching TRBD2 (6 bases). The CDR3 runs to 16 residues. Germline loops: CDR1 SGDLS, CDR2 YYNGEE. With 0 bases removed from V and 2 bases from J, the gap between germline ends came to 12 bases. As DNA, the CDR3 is TGTGCCAGCAGCGTAGTATTCGGGAGCCCCTACAATGAGCAGTTCTTC. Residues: CASSVVFGSPYNEQFF.

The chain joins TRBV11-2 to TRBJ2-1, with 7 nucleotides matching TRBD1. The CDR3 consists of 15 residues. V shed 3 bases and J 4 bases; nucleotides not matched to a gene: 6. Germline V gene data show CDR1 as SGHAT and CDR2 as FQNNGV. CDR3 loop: CASSLYRGDYNEQFF. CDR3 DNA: TGTGCCAGCAGCTTGTACAGGGGCGATTACAATGAGCAGTTCTTC.

The CDR3 reads CASSIEFNRASGYTF. CDR3 in DNA: TGTGCCAGTAGTATAGAATTTAACAGGGCAAGTGGCTACACCTTC. This chain uses TRBV19 with TRBJ1-2; TRBD1 might be the D (6 bases). The germline CDR1 and CDR2 sequences are LNHDA and SQIVND (reference sequence). This CDR3 region has 15 residues. V shed 0 bases and J shed 7 bases, with 15 bases lying between them.

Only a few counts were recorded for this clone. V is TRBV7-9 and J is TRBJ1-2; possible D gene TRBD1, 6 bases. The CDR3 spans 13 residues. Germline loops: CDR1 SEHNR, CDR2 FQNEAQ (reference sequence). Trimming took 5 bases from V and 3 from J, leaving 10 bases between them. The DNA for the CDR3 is TGTGCCAGCAGCCCTGGACAGTACTATGGCTACACCTTC. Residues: CASSPGQYYGYTF.

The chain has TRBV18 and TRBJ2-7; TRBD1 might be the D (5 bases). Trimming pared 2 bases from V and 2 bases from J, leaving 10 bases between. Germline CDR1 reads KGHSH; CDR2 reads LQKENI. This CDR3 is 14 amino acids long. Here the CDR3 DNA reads TGTGCCAGCTCACCAGTGGGGCGGCCCTACGAGCAGTACTTC. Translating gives CASSPVGRPYEQYF.

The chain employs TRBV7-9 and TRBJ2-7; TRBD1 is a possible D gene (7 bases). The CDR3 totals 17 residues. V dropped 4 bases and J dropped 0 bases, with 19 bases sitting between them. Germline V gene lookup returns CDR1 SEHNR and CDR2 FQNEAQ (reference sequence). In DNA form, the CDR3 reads TGTGCCAGCAGCTCGACAGGGATCGGGAGTAGCTCCTACGAGCAGTACTTC. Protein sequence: CASSSTGIGSSSYEQYF.

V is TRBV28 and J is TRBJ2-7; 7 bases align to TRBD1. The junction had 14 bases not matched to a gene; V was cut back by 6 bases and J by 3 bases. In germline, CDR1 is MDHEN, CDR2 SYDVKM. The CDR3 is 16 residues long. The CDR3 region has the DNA TGTGCCAGCAGCACCTACCCGGGACAGCTTATCTACGAGCAGTACTTC. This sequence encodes CASSTYPGQLIYEQYF.

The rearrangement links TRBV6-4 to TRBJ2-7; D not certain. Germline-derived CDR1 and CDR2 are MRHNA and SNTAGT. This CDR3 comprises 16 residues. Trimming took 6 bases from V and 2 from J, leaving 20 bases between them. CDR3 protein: CASRAVAESNPYEQYV. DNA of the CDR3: TGTGCCAGCAGAGCAGTAGCAGAGAGTAACCCCTACGAGCAGTACGTC.

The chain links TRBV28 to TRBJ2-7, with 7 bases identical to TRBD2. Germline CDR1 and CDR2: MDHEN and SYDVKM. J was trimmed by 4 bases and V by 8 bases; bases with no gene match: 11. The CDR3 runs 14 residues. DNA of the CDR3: TGTGCCAGCCTCCGGGGAGGGACGGGGTACGAGCAGTACTTC. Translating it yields CASLRGGTGYEQYF.

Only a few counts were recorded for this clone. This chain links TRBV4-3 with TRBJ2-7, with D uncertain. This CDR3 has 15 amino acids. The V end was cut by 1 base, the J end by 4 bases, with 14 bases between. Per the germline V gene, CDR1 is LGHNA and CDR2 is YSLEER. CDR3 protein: CASSQVGATRYEQYF. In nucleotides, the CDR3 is TGCGCCAGCAGCCAAGTAGGAGCCACCCGTTACGAGCAGTACTTC.

Written as DNA, the CDR3 is TGTGCCAGCAGCGTAGAAACAGGGAACTACGAGCAGTACTTC. This gives the protein CASSVETGNYEQYF. The chain is built from TRBV9 and TRBJ2-7, with D perhaps TRBD1 (6 bases). V lost 0 bases and J lost 3, with 10 bases in between. The CDR3 spans 14 residues. Germline V gives CDR1 SGDLS, CDR2 YYNGEE.

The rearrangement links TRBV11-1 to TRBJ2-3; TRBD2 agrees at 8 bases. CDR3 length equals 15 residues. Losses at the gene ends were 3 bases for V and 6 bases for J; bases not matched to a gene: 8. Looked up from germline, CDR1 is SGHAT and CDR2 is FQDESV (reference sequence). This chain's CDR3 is CASSLGAGEVDTQYF. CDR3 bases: TGTGCCAGCAGCTTGGGAGCGGGAGAGGTGGATACGCAGTATTTT.

CDR3 region: CASSLRGRLGTQYF. CDR3 nucleotides: TGTGCCAGCAGTCTCAGGGGGCGGTTGGGGACCCAGTACTTC. The genes are TRBV27 and TRBJ2-5; 8 bases are a match to TRBD1. CDR3 length: 14 residues. Trimming cost V 5 bases and J 7 bases; bases outside gene matches: 9. Per germline, CDR1 MNHEY and CDR2 SMNVEV (reference sequence).

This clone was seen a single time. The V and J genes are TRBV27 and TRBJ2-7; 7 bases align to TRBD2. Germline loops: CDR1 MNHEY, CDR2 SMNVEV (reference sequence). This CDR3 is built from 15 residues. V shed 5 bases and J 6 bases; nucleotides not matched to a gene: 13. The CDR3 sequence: CASSPFMGGRTEQYF. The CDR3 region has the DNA TGTGCCAGCAGTCCCTTTATGGGCGGGAGAACCGAGCAGTACTTC.

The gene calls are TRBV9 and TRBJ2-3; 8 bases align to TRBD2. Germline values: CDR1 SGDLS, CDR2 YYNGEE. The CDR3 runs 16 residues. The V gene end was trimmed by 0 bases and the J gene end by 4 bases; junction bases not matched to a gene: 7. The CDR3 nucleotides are TGTGCCAGCAGCGTAGTTCCAGCGGGGGCCCCAGATACGCAGTATTTT. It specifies CASSVVPAGAPDTQYF.

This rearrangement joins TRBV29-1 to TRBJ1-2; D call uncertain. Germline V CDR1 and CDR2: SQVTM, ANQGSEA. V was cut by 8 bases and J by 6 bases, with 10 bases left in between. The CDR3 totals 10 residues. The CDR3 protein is CSSEENGYTF. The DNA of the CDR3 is TGCAGCTCAGAGGAGAATGGCTACACCTTC.

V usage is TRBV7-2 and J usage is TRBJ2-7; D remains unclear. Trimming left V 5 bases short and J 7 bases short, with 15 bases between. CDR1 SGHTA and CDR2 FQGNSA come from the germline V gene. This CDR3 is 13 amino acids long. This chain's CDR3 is CASSPPAETEQYF. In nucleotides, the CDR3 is TGTGCCAGCAGCCCTCCGGCCGAGACAGAGCAGTACTTC.

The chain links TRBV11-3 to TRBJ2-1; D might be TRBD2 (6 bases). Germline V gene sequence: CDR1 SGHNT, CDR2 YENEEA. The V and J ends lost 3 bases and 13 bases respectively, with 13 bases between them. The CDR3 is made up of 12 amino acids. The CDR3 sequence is CASSFGGNPQFF. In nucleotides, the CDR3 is TGTGCCAGCAGCTTTGGGGGGAACCCACAGTTCTTC.

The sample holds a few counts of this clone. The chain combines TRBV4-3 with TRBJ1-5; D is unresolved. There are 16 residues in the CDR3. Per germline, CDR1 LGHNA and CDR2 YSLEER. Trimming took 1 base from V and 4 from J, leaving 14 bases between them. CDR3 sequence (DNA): TGCGCCAGCAGCCAAGGGGTAGCGTCTACGAATCAGCCCCAGCATTTT. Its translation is CASSQGVASTNQPQHF.